This T cell receptor beta chain was found in a study of cytomegalovirus exposure and HLA in healthy donors. CDR1 and CDR2 from the germline V gene are SGHKS and YYEKEE (reference sequence). The CDR3 loop spans 15 amino acids. Deletions cut 5 bases from V and 3 bases from J, with 16 bases between. Generated by immunoSEQ multiplex PCR, the TCRdb table keeps only in-frame clones and is missing some. This table holds 65,000 or so clones, around 96% found once. The TCR was taken from a man between 18 and 29 years old in good health and CMV-seropositive. The chain carries TRBV5-5 and TRBJ2-3, with D maybe TRBD2 (6 bases). The sequenced sample consisted of PBMCs. CDR3 region: CASRNWDSLTDTQYF. Written as DNA, the CDR3 is TGTGCCAGCAGAAATTGGGACTCCCTAACAGATACGCAGTATTTT.